This T cell receptor beta chain came from a study of cytomegalovirus exposure and HLA in healthy donors. Points from the study as a whole: TCR beta chains numbering more than 150 were designated cytomegalovirus-associated. The study assumed roughly uniform donor sequencing depth for presence/absence analyses. TCR beta V segments were, for the most part, productive about 87% or about 30% of the time in an earlier analysis.

Primers: 60 Vbeta forward and 13 Jbeta reverse. The assay was immunoSEQ multiplex PCR, and TCRdb's table has in-frame clones only and misses some. The sample records around 170,000 clones, around 80% being singletons. Germline V gives CDR1 MNHEY, CDR2 SMNVEV (reference sequence). V shed 0 bases and J shed 4 bases, with 15 bases lying between them. The CDR3 is 16 residues long. In regard to this clone: The antigen is unknown.

Sample: PBMCs. This receptor was obtained from a girl under 18 in good health and CMV-seropositive. V and J are TRBV27 and TRBJ1-2; no firm D call. The CDR3 nucleotides are TGTGCCAGCAGTTTATCGGCGGGTGGTCAGGTCTATGGCTACACCTTC. It codes for CASSLSAGGQVYGYTF.